This T cell receptor beta chain was captured in a study of T cell responses to AZD1222 COVID-19 vaccine. The assay was immunoSEQ multiplex PCR, and TCRdb's table has in-frame clones only and misses some. Among 100,000 to 150,000 clones listed, roughly 92% were seen once. This CDR3 has 17 residues. From germline, CDR1 is SGHNT and CDR2 YYREEE (reference sequence). Trimming cost V 5 bases and J 4 bases; bases outside gene matches: 12. The sequences come from peripheral blood, collected 28 days after the second AZD1222 dose. The source of this sequence is an adult who received the AZD1222 COVID-19 vaccine. The rearrangement joins TRBV5-4 to TRBJ1-3; TRBD1 matches at 10 bases. CDR3 nucleotides: TGTGCCAGCAGTCAGACAGGGGGCAGGTTTTCCGGAAACACCATATATTTT. This sequence encodes CASSQTGGRFSGNTIYF.